These T cell receptor beta chains were read from a single sample in a study of blood T cells in healthy people across ages. TCRdb reprocessed the 5' RACE reads with MiXCR, giving one entry per CDR3 protein. In the table there are around 1,900,000 distinct CDR3 sequences, 39% of which are singletons. The sequenced sample consisted of blood. These receptors all stem from a human donor in good health. Each CDR3 is given with its conserved first and last residue.

TRBJ2-5	TRBV12-3/TRBV12-4	CVSSFGRAETQYF
TRBJ2-3	TRBV7-6	CANSLSHRSSTDTQYF
TRBJ2-5	TRBV5-1	CASSPGTAQETQYF
TRBJ2-1	TRBV20-1	CSAPLSFGGQFF
TRBJ2-6	TRBV29-1	CSVTYPGLDLPGANVLTF
TRBJ2-3	TRBV4-3	CASSQGVAGHTDTQYF
TRBJ2-1	TRBV6-5	CASSQRREQFF
TRBJ2-7	TRBV7-8	CASSLGVLTYEQYF
TRBJ2-5	TRBV20-1	CSARVPGTQETQYF
TRBJ2-7	TRBV20-1	CSAASGGETYEQYF
NA	TRBV5-1	CASSFQGKNEQYF
TRBJ2-3	TRBV10-3	CAISSGTDTQYF
TRBJ1-5	TRBV3-1	CASSPQSTNQPQHF
TRBJ2-7	TRBV29-1	CSVGQRQAYEQYF
TRBJ1-1	TRBV5-1	CASSLESMMGTEAFF
TRBJ2-1	TRBV11-2	CASSPQTAVDYNEQFF
TRBJ2-7	TRBV7-2	CASSLYRGHREQYF
TRBJ1-2	TRBV20-1	CSARIGTDLGYTF
TRBJ1-2	TRBV20-1	CSADGAGGRYGYTF
TRBJ1-2	TRBV4-1	CASRGEDSRIRGVYGYTF
TRBJ1-6	TRBV18	CASSPGTLGHSPLHF
TRBJ2-1	TRBV29-1	CSVVPLAAYNEQFF
TRBJ1-2	TRBV5-1	CASSLVGQGPNYGYTF
TRBJ2-5	TRBV7-3	CASSPEQGMETQYF
TRBJ2-3	TRBV6-1	CASSEIGTASTDTQYF
TRBJ2-7	TRBV7-2	CASSLSTSGGQYEQYF
TRBJ2-7	TRBV6-2/TRBV6-3	CASSDRVSYEQYF
TRBJ1-5	TRBV28	CASSPAGLQPQHF
TRBJ1-2	TRBV2	CVSSEPNILSGADYTF
TRBJ1-5	TRBV9	CASSVRGEVGQPQHF
TRBJ2-5	TRBV7-8	CASSPGGLAEKQYF
TRBJ1-2	TRBV12-5	CASGFPPGMVGYGYTF
TRBJ1-1	TRBV20-1	CSAAGQGGKYTEAFF
TRBJ2-1	TRBV5-1	CASSFEEGYYNEQFF
TRBJ2-1	TRBV20-1	CSARLVNNEQLF
TRBJ1-5	TRBV6-4	CASLGQGWSNQPQHF
TRBJ2-7	TRBV5-1	CASSWTTGPTYEQYF
TRBJ1-6	TRBV4-3	CASSQNNREGSPLHF
TRBJ2-7	TRBV11-1	CASSLQKGETYEQYF
TRBJ1-1	TRBV15	CATSSVPTDYSEAFF
TRBJ1-2	TRBV27	CASSTGTEGLGVYGYTF
NA	TRBV2	CASSGGLGSYEQYF
TRBJ1-2	TRBV12-3/TRBV12-4	CASSLSKGAGGYTF
TRBJ2-6	TRBV5-1	CASSLVPGERSGANVLTF
TRBJ1-1	TRBV7-2	CASSELPNTEAFF
TRBJ2-2	TRBV29-1	CSVGPQNTGELFF
TRBJ2-7	TRBV12-3/TRBV12-4	CASRDRESYEQYF
TRBJ2-5	TRBV4-3	CASSQGLRATPQWETQYF